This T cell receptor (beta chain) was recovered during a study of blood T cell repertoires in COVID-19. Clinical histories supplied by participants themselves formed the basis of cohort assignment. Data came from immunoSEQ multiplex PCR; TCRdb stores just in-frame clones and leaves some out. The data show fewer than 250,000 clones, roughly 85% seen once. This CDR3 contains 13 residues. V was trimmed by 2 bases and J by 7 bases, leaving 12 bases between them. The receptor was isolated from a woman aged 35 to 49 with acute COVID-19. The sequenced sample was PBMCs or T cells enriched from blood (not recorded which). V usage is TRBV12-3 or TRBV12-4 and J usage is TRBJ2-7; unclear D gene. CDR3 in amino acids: CASSLSPRWEQYF. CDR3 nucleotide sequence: TGTGCCAGCAGTTTATCTCCCCGGTGGGAGCAGTACTTC.